Following are 19 T cell receptor beta chains from one sample sequenced in a study of shared clonotypes between healthy human individuals. Here immunoSEQ multiplex PCR was the method, and the copy in TCRdb shows in-frame clones only, minus some. The data contain approximately 2.5 million clones, about 92% of them singletons. The source material was naive CD4+ T cells sorted from blood. Subset reported: CD45RA+ positively selected. The receptors come from a man younger than 35 in good health.

The chain carries TRBV7-3 and TRBJ2-7; D may be TRBD1 (7 bases). The CDR3 extends over 16 amino acids. Germline CDR1 and CDR2: SGHTA and FQGTGA. The V and J ends lost 4 bases and 2 bases respectively, with 18 bases between them. CDR3 sequence: CASSSYLRDSAYEQYF. CDR3 coding DNA: TGTGCCAGCAGCTCGTACCTGCGGGACAGTGCCTACGAGCAGTACTTC.

This rearrangement joins TRBV15 to TRBJ1-5, with TRBD1 matching 7 bases. The germline gives CDR1 LNHNV, CDR2 YYDKDF (reference sequence). This CDR3 is 15 amino acids long. V was pared by 0 bases and J by 7 bases, with 6 bases of the junction left unmatched. In nucleotides, the CDR3 is TGTGCCACCAGCAGAGATCCAGCAGGGGGGCAGCCCCAGCATTTT. Its translation: CATSRDPAGGQPQHF.

The CDR3 DNA is TGTGCCAGCAGCCCAACGGGGGGGACAGATGTCTCTCAACTGTTTTTT. Protein: CASSPTGGTDVSQLFF. J is TRBJ1-4 and V is TRBV5-6, with 7 bases identical to TRBD1. In germline, CDR1 is SGHDT, CDR2 YYEEEE. The CDR3 runs 16 residues. Trimming cost V 4 bases and J 12 bases; bases outside gene matches: 18.

Comments on this clone: Distinct nucleotide sequences in the sample also encode this CDR3. CDR3 protein: CASSRSGGQETQYF. Written as DNA, the CDR3 is TGTGCCAGCAGCCGCTCGGGTGGGCAAGAGACCCAGTACTTC. The chain is built from TRBV6-5 and TRBJ2-5; no clear D. The CDR3 is 14 amino acids. Germline-derived CDR1 and CDR2 are MNHEY and SVGAGI. Trimming took off 6 bases at V and 2 bases at J, with 13 bases between the two ends.

This clone came up once. The J gene is TRBJ1-4, the V gene TRBV4-2; 7 nucleotides match TRBD1. The CDR3 extends over 17 amino acids. Germline V CDR1 and CDR2: LGHNA, YNFKEQ. Unmatched junction bases numbered 12, after V lost 0 bases and J lost 8 bases. CDR3 loop: CASSQEVIKGAGEKLFF. CDR3 DNA sequence: TGTGCCAGCAGCCAAGAAGTAATCAAGGGGGCGGGGGAAAAACTGTTTTTT.

This rearrangement joins TRBV5-4 to TRBJ1-4, with TRBD1 identical over 7 bases. The CDR3 runs to 14 residues. The junction had 6 bases not matched to a gene; V was cut back by 2 bases and J by 8 bases. Germline assignment: CDR1 SGHNT and CDR2 YYREEE (reference sequence). CDR3 DNA: TGTGCCAGCAGCTTCGTAGGGGGCACGGAAAAACTGTTTTTT. It yields the protein CASSFVGGTEKLFF.

This clone was seen just once. The rearrangement joins TRBV9 to TRBJ2-1, with 8 bases aligning to TRBD2. Germline V gene lookup returns CDR1 SGDLS and CDR2 YYNGEE. This CDR3 is 18 amino acids long. Trimming cost V 2 bases and J 8 bases; bases outside gene matches: 18. DNA of the CDR3: TGTGCCAGCAGCGTCCAGGGAAGGACTAGCCCACAGTTCGATGAGCAGTTCTTC. Its protein is CASSVQGRTSPQFDEQFF.

This chain uses TRBV7-2 with TRBJ2-4; 8 bases fit TRBD1. This CDR3 has 17 residues. V was clipped by 1 base and J by 2 bases; unmatched bases: 7. Germline V CDR1 and CDR2: SGHTA, FQGNSA. CDR3 sequence reads: CASSLGAGGTTKNIQYF. The CDR3 DNA reads as TGTGCCAGCAGCTTAGGGGCAGGGGGCACGACCAAAAACATTCAGTACTTC.

The chain employs TRBV2 and TRBJ2-4; 7 nucleotides agree with TRBD2. V lost 9 bases to trimming and J lost 7 bases; unmatched junction nucleotides: 6. This CDR3 has 12 amino acids. Per the germline V gene, CDR1 is SNHLY and CDR2 is FYNNEI. The DNA for the CDR3 is TGTGCCAGTACGGGACTACAGAACATTCAGTACTTC. Amino acid sequence: CASTGLQNIQYF.

This chain uses TRBV25-1 with TRBJ2-1; possible D gene TRBD2, 5 bases. This CDR3 region has 12 residues. The V end was cut by 7 bases, the J end by 2 bases, with 6 bases between. Germline assignment: CDR1 MGHDK and CDR2 SYGVNS. In DNA, the CDR3 is TGTGCCAGCACCGGGGCCTACAATGAGCAGTTCTTC. Translated, it gives CASTGAYNEQFF.

This rearrangement joins TRBV7-6 to TRBJ2-7; 10 positions agree with TRBD2. Looked up from germline, CDR1 is SGHVS and CDR2 is FNYEAQ. V lost 3 bases to trimming and J lost 4 bases; unmatched junction nucleotides: 9. The CDR3 runs to 16 residues. CDR3: CASSLGLAGAGYEQYF. For the CDR3, the DNA is TGTGCCAGCAGCTTGGGGCTAGCGGGAGCGGGTTACGAGCAGTACTTC.

This clone showed up just a few times. The rearrangement joins TRBV12-2 to TRBJ1-5. TRBV12-2 represents a pseudogene. This CDR3 has 13 residues. CDR3 sequence reads: CASPRTSVQPQHF. DNA for the CDR3: TGTGCAAGTCCCCGGACGTCAGTTCAGCCCCAGCATTTT.

The rearrangement joins TRBV6-5 to TRBJ1-6, with 7 bases identical to TRBD1. V shed 6 bases and J 7 bases; nucleotides not matched to a gene: 6. This CDR3 contains 14 residues. Germline V lookup: CDR1 MNHEY, CDR2 SVGAGI. The DNA of the CDR3 is TGTGCCAGCAGACCGACAGGGACGAATTCACCCCTCCACTTT. This codes for CASRPTGTNSPLHF.

The rearrangement joins TRBV23-1 to TRBJ1-5, with 9 bases matching TRBD1. TRBV23-1 is an open reading frame, and its role is uncertain. V shed 7 bases, J shed 5 bases, and the junction held 6 bases outside the gene matches. The CDR3 length is 14 residues. The CDR3 loop reads CASTIQGAHQPQHF. The CDR3, as DNA: TGCGCCAGCACCATACAGGGGGCACATCAGCCCCAGCATTTT.

The J gene is TRBJ2-1, the V gene TRBV7-9; D assignment may be TRBD1 or TRBD2 (5 bases each). Trimming left V 1 base short and J 6 bases short, with 16 bases between. CDR3 length: 16 residues. Germline V gene data show CDR1 as SEHNR and CDR2 as FQNEAQ (reference sequence). The CDR3 loop reads CASSLVISVGTNEQFF. CDR3 DNA sequence: TGTGCCAGCAGCTTAGTGATAAGCGTCGGGACCAATGAGCAGTTCTTC.

Worth noting for this clone: The same CDR3 can be traced to other DNA sequences in this sample. V is TRBV5-1 and J is TRBJ2-5, with 7 bases lining up with TRBD2. Trimming removed 0 bases from V and 1 base from J; junction bases left unmatched: 6. The CDR3 length is 16 residues. Germline assignment: CDR1 SGHRS and CDR2 YFSETQ. The chain's CDR3 is CASSLAPSSGQETQYF. The CDR3 region has the DNA TGCGCCAGCAGCTTGGCCCCCTCTAGCGGCCAAGAGACCCAGTACTTC.

CDR3 bases: TGTGCCAGCAGCTTCCGCCCGGGACAGACAATCAACTATGGCTACACCTTC. Protein sequence: CASSFRPGQTINYGYTF. The V gene is TRBV7-2, the J gene TRBJ1-2; 7 bases map to TRBD1. The trim removed 3 bases at V and 2 bases at J, leaving 12 bases unmatched. The CDR3 is 17 amino acids. Per germline, CDR1 SGHTA and CDR2 FQGNSA.

As concerns this clone: The sample holds other DNA sequences that translate to the same CDR3. The V call is TRBV5-1, the J call TRBJ1-1, with D tentatively TRBD1 (5 bases). In germline, CDR1 is SGHRS, CDR2 YFSETQ. The CDR3 has 15 residues. V lost 3 bases and J lost 2, with 14 bases in between. CDR3 in DNA: TGCGCCAGCAGCTGGGGACGTGGACCAAACACTGAAGCTTTCTTT. This gives the protein CASSWGRGPNTEAFF.

This sequence joins TRBV2 and TRBJ2-5, with TRBD1 matching over 7 bases. The germline CDR1 and CDR2 sequences are SNHLY and FYNNEI. The CDR3 length is 12 residues. V lost 6 bases and J lost 5; bases outside the gene matches: 3. CDR3 bases: TGTGCCAGCAGCGGGACAGACGAGACCCAGTACTTC. This codes for CASSGTDETQYF. Together with reference TRBV2 and TRBJ2-5, the CDR3 gives the full variable domain: EPEVTQTPSHQVTQMGQEVILRCVPISNHLYFYWYRQILGQKVEFLVSFYNNEISEKSEIFDDQFSVERPDGSNFTLKIRSTKLEDSAMYFCASSGTDETQYFGPGTRLLVL.